These T cell receptor beta chains were read from a single sample in a study of shared clonotypes between healthy human individuals. TCRdb's table, derived via immunoSEQ multiplex PCR, lists solely in-frame clones and lacks some. The sample records about 2 million clones, approximately 94% being singletons. The sequencing sample was made of naive CD8+ T cells sorted from blood. Receptors were obtained from a man between 18 and 29 years old in good health. CDR3s include the opening cysteine and the closing phenylalanine or tryptophan. D genes are given only for firm matches. Clone size appears in some rows only: once, few, many, or a class for an expanded clone.

j_gene | d_gene | v_gene | abundance | CDR3nt | CDR3aa
TRBJ2-7 | . | TRBV30 | few | TGTGCCTGGAGTCGAAGGCAAGGCGGAGAGCAGTACTTC | CAWSRRQGGEQYF
TRBJ1-5 | . | TRBV5-6 | . | TGTGCCAGCAGCTGGCCGAGGGAGGGCAATCAGCCCCAGCATTTT | CASSWPREGNQPQHF
TRBJ2-7 | TRBD1 | TRBV5-1 | . | TGCGCCAGCAGCTTGGGGCACACAGGGGGCTACGAGCAGTACTTC | CASSLGHTGGYEQYF
TRBJ1-1 | TRBD1 | TRBV19 | . | TGTGCCAGTAGACAATGGACAGGGGTTGATGAAGCTTTCTTT | CASRQWTGVDEAFF
TRBJ2-2 | TRBD2 | TRBV7-8 | . | TGTGCCAGCAGCTTACTCTCGGGGGGCACCGGGGAGCTGTTTTTT | CASSLLSGGTGELFF
TRBJ2-7 | . | TRBV5-4 | . | TGTGCCAGCAGCCCCTGGGCGGGGGCTGCTGAGCAGTACTTC | CASSPWAGAAEQYF
TRBJ2-1 | . | TRBV9 | . | TGTGCCAGCAGCGTAGTGTCAGAAATCGGACCTTACAATGAGCAGTTCTTC | CASSVVSEIGPYNEQFF
TRBJ2-5 | TRBD2 | TRBV10-3 | . | TGTGCCATCAGTGAGGGGGAGGGCCTTAGGGAGACCCAGTACTTC | CAISEGEGLRETQYF
TRBJ1-1 | . | TRBV27 | . | TGTGCCAGCAGTTTGGGCATGAACACTGAAGCTTTCTTT | CASSLGMNTEAFF
TRBJ2-1 | TRBD2 | TRBV11-3 | . | TGTGCCAGCAGCTTCTTTAGCGGGAGGGACAATGAGCAGTTCTTC | CASSFFSGRDNEQFF
TRBJ2-3 | TRBD2 | TRBV5-5 | . | TGTGCCAGCAGCTTGGTAGCTAGCGGGGGGGCCGATACGCAGTATTTT | CASSLVASGGADTQYF
TRBJ2-1 | . | TRBV5-4 | . | TGTGCCCTGAGACTCACACCCTACAATGAGCAGTTCTTC | CALRLTPYNEQFF
TRBJ1-2 | . | TRBV13 | . | TGTGCCAGCAGCTTAGGCCGCGTCAGGGTTAACTATGGCTACACCTTC | CASSLGRVRVNYGYTF
TRBJ2-1 | . | TRBV29-1 | . | TGCAGCGTTGAGGACCCCAGTAGGGCCTACAATGAGCAGTTCTTC | CSVEDPSRAYNEQFF
TRBJ2-7 | TRBD1 | TRBV7-6 | . | TGTGCCAGCAGCTTCGACAGGGGTTCCTACGAGCAGTACTTC | CASSFDRGSYEQYF
TRBJ1-5 | . | TRBV18 | . | TGTGCCAGCTCATATATTAAAGGGACTGAACAGCCCCAGCATTTT | CASSYIKGTEQPQHF
TRBJ1-1 | . | TRBV19 | . | TGTGCCAGTGCTAAGATGAACACTGAAGCTTTCTTT | CASAKMNTEAFF
TRBJ1-2 | . | TRBV6-5 | . | TGTGCCAGCAGTTACGCTGCAGCCGCAGGGGACTATGGCTACACCTTC | CASSYAAAAGDYGYTF
TRBJ1-6 | . | TRBV5-1 | . | TGCGCCAGCAGCTCGGACAGCCTCTCCTATAATTCACCCCTCCACTTT | CASSSDSLSYNSPLHF
TRBJ1-6 | . | TRBV9 | . | TGTGCCAGCAGCGTAGCATCCGGGACCGCGGACCCATATTCACCCCTCCACTTT | CASSVASGTADPYSPLHF
TRBJ2-7 | . | TRBV7-9 | few | TGTGCCAGCAGCTTTTCCTACGAGCAGTACTTC | CASSFSYEQYF
TRBJ2-1 | TRBD2 | TRBV10-2 | . | TGCGCCAGCAGGGACCTAGCGGGGGGCTACAATGAGCAGTTCTTC | CASRDLAGGYNEQFF
TRBJ2-7 | . | TRBV28 | . | TGTGCCAGCAGTTTCGACAGCTACGAGCAGTACTTC | CASSFDSYEQYF
TRBJ1-5 | . | TRBV6-1 | . | TGTGCCAGCATGGTCCGGTTGGGGGTCAATCAGCCCCAGCATTTT | CASMVRLGVNQPQHF